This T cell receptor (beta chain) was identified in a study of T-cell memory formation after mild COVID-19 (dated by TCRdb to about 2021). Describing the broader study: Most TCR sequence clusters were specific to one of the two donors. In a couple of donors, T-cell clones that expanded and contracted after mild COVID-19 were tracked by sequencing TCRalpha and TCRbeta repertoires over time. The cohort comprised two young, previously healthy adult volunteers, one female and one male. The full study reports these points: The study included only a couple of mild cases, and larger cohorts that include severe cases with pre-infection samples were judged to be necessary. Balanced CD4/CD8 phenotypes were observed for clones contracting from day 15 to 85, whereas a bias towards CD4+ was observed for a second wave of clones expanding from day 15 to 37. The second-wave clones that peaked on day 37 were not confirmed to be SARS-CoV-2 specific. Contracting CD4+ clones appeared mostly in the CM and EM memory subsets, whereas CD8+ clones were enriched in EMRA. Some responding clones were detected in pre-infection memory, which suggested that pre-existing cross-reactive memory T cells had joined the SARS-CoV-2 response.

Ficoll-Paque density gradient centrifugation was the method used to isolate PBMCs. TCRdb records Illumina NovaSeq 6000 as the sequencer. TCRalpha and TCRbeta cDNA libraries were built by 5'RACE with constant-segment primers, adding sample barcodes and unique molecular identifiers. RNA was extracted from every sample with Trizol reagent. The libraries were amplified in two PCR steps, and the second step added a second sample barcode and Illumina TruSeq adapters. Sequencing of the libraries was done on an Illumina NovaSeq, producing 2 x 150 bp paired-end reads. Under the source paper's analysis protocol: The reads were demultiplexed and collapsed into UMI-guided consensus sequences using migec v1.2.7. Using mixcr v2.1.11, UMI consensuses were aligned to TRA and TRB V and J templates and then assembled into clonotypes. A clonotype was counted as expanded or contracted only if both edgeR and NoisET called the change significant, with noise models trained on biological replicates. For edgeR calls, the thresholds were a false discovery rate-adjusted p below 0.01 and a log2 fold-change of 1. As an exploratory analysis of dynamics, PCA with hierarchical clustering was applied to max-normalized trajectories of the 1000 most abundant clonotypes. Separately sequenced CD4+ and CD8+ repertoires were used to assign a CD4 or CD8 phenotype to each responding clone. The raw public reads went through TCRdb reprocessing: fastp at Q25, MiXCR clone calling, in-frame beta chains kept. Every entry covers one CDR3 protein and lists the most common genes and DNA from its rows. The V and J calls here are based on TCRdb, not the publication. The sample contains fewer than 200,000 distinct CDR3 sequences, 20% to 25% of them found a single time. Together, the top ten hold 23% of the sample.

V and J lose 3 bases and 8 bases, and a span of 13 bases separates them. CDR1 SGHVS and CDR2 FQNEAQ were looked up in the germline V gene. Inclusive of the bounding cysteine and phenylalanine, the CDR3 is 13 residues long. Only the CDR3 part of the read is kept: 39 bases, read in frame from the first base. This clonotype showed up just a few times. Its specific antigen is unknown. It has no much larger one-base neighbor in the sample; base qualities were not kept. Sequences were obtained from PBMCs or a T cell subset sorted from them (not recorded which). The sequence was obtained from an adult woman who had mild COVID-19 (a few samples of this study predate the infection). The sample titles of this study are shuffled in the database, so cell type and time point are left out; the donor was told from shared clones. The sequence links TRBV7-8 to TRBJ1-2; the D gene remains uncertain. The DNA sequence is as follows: TGTGCCAGCAGCTTCGCCTCCTCCGGGGGCTACACCTTC. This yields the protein CASSFASSGGYTF.